Given below is one TCR beta chain in context. This clonotype was counted a few times. Its antigen is still unknown. Within one base of it there is no much larger clone, and no base qualities were kept. Systemically healthy Caucasian individuals from Russia, 39 in total and aged about 6 to 100 years, were included as donors. Around 10 milliliters of peripheral blood were collected from each donor into EDTA-treated Vacutainer tubes. Ficoll-Paque density-gradient centrifugation was used to isolate PBMCs, with at least 7 million per sample. Trizol reagent was used to extract total RNA from PBMCs, with at least 5.5 micrograms per sample. For every donor, flow cytometry on a PBMC aliquot measured the percentage of naive CD45RAhigh/CD27high T cells. Including the terminal cysteine and phenylalanine, the CDR3 comprises 14 residues. Only the CDR3 portion is preserved as DNA: 42 bases, with reading frame beginning at the first base. CDR1 DFQATT and CDR2 SNEGSKA are derived from the germline V gene (reference sequence). The germline V end is reduced by 5 bases and the J end by 6 bases; junction bases left unmatched: 7.

The record originates from a study of blood T cells in healthy people across ages (dated by TCRdb to between 2014 and 2017). Background on the whole study: In model experiments, template switching captured about one uniquely barcoded TCR beta cDNA molecule for every two T cells. To track age-related changes in TCR beta repertoire diversity, the study relied on deep sequencing normalized with unique cDNA molecular identifiers. Donors were grouped into four age groups: young (average approximately 15 years), middle-aged (39), aged (around 60) and long-lived (over 80). Donors of different ages were randomly distributed across sequencing lanes to avoid experimental bias. Two additional independent replicas of 1 million unique cDNA reads from the same blood draw were analyzed for two donors (one aged 18 to 29 and one aged 80 or older). What the research found in general, with its limitations: Conclusive comparison of naive and antigen-experienced compartments was prevented by the profiling of bulk unsorted PBMCs. Observed TCR beta diversity correlated strongly with the percentage of naive T cells measured by flow cytometry. The long-lived group showed more naive CD4+ T cells, fewer expanded clones and increased TCR diversity than the aged group, suggesting age selection. As age increased, observed TCR beta diversity per million T cells dropped in a roughly linear way, and a significant reduction was already evident by age about 36. Donor CMV infection status was unknown, potentially confounding age-related changes in expanded clonotypes. Estimates of total diversity based on one million sequenced T cells were considered lower bounds and underestimates.

Library construction relied on 5' RACE. The sequencer listed for this sample is Illumina HiSeq 2500. A second PCR of roughly 7 to 12 cycles was run with a J-beta primer mix and a sample-barcoded 5' primer. A template-switch 5' adaptor carrying 12 random nucleotides introduced a unique molecular identifier onto each TCR beta cDNA molecule. At least 3 million CDR3-containing paired-end reads were obtained from each sample. First-strand cDNA synthesis was performed from all RNA using the Mint cDNA synthesis kit, with priming by a TRBC-specific oligonucleotide. Following uracil-DNA glycosylase treatment, a first 18-cycle PCR with universal primers M1SS and BC2_uni_R was performed on all cDNA. The authors processed their data as follows. For normalization, 1 million high-quality reads were randomly selected from each sample, with every read carrying a distinct molecular identifier. Reads sharing molecular identifiers were discarded rather than binned into consensus sequences. MiTCR, set to a Q25 quality threshold and the strictest error-elimination algorithm, was used for CDR3 identification, clonotype clustering and error correction. A nonparametric unseen species model with Euler transformation was used to estimate a lower bound on total TCR beta diversity. Using fastp at Q25 and MiXCR, TCRdb reprocessed the public reads and kept productive beta chains. Rows matching on CDR3 protein sequence are summarized as one entry with the most common DNA and genes. The V and J calls, along with clone size, are taken from TCRdb and not from the paper's own processing. This sample is represented by more than 800,000 distinct CDR3 sequences; under 35% of them were singletons. The biggest ten clones account for 17% of the sample.

The sequencing sample was made of blood. This TCR was sampled from a woman of 80 years or more in good health. Recombination linked TRBV20-1 to TRBJ1-2; 12 bases in the junction line up with TRBD1. CDR3 loop: CSADRDRGRDGYTF. The nucleotides read TGCAGTGCTGACCGGGACAGGGGGCGAGATGGCTACACCTTC.